What follows describes a single T cell receptor (beta chain). The data stem from a study of blood T cell repertoires in COVID-19. Study details: COVID-19 samples from acute and convalescent phases originated in the United States, Italy and Spain. In each case, the material was cDNA or gDNA derived from T cells, B-cell-depleted T cells, or PBMCs.

Original handling: Counts of nucleated cells, estimated from reference gene primer amplification, were obtained. Produced via immunoSEQ multiplex PCR; TCRdb's table is partial and in-frame only. The V and J calls and clone size come from that table; D and trimming were worked out from the DNA. The sample holds about 46,000 clones, about 87% seen once. Germline-derived CDR1 and CDR2 are SNHLY and FYNNEI. CDR3 length: 17 amino acids. V was pared by 3 bases and J by 1 base, with 10 bases of the junction left unmatched. The chain joins TRBV2 to TRBJ2-7, with TRBD2 identical over 9 bases. The sequencing sample was made of peripheral blood. The clonotype originates from a human donor in a cohort sampled during active COVID-19. The DNA for the CDR3 is TGTGCCAGCAGTGAGGGACTAGCAGGAGTAATTTCCTACGAGCAGTACTTC. Protein: CASSEGLAGVISYEQYF.